A single sample gave rise to the 18 T cell receptor beta chains below, sequenced in a study of beta chain features in type 1 diabetes. The sequenced template was cDNA made from the entire isolated RNA. The repertoire was sequenced with immunoSEQ multiplex PCR; TCRdb's copy has only in-frame clones and lacks some. The sample contains 200,000 to 250,000 clones, roughly a tenth of which appear only once. Sample: central memory CD4+ T cells from blood. The receptors shown here come from a man aged 18-30 years in good health.

In its sample, this clone was seen a few times. The chain employs TRBV18 and TRBJ2-7, with TRBD2 matching 7 bases. V dropped 3 bases and J dropped 1; count of bases not matched to a gene: 3. CDR1 is KGHSH and CDR2 is LQKENI in the germline V gene. The CDR3 totals 14 residues. This CDR3 is CASSPGTISYEQYF. DNA of the CDR3: TGTGCCAGCTCACCCGGGACTATTTCCTACGAGCAGTACTTC.

A few counts support this clone. The CDR3: CASSPRGLIEEKLFF. The CDR3 DNA sequence: TGTGCCAGCAGCCCGAGGGGGTTAATTGAAGAAAAACTGTTTTTT. The chain has TRBV7-9 and TRBJ1-4; D might be TRBD1 (6 bases). This CDR3 contains 15 residues. V was shortened by 5 bases and J by 8 bases, with 18 bases between the two germline ends. Germline V CDR1 and CDR2: SEHNR, FQNEAQ (reference sequence).

V gene TRBV11-2 combines with J gene TRBJ2-7; D gene ambiguous. V dropped 3 bases and J dropped 6 bases, with 9 bases sitting between them. This CDR3 is 12 amino acids long. Per germline, CDR1 SGHAT and CDR2 FQNNGV. CDR3 nucleotide sequence: TGTGCCAGCAGCTTGAACTTAGGCGAGCAGTACTTC. Translated, it gives CASSLNLGEQYF.

The V and J genes are TRBV5-1 and TRBJ2-1, with TRBD1 as a possible D gene (6 bases). CDR1 is SGHRS, CDR2 YFSETQ, per germline. This CDR3 is 16 amino acids long. V was clipped by 0 bases and J by 4 bases, with 14 bases between them. The CDR3 here is CASSLAPGATYNEQFF. CDR3 coding DNA: TGCGCCAGCAGCTTGGCCCCAGGGGCCACTTACAATGAGCAGTTCTTC.

This chain connects TRBV7-2 to TRBJ2-7; no reliable D call. The CDR3 extends over 12 amino acids. CDR1 is SGHTA and CDR2 is FQGNSA in the germline V gene. V lost 3 bases and J 8 bases, leaving 11 bases between the germline ends. The CDR3 coding sequence is TGTGCCAGCAGCTTGGTAGCAGGAAAGCAGTACTTC. It specifies CASSLVAGKQYF.

This clone occurred many times. The chain carries TRBV7-2 and TRBJ2-7; D ambiguous. Trimming removed 2 bases from V and 7 bases from J, with 9 bases in between. The CDR3 totals 12 residues. Germline V CDR1 and CDR2: SGHTA, FQGNSA. CDR3 in amino acids: CASSLLFREQYF. CDR3 sequence (DNA): TGTGCCAGCAGCTTATTGTTCAGGGAGCAGTACTTC.

V is TRBV4-2 and J is TRBJ2-1, with 12 positions matching TRBD2. Germline values: CDR1 LGHNA, CDR2 YNFKEQ. V lost 3 bases to trimming and J lost 6 bases; unmatched junction nucleotides: 3. The CDR3 totals 15 residues. Here the CDR3 DNA reads TGTGCCAGCAGCCAGCTAGCGGGAGGGCTCAATGAGCAGTTCTTC. This codes for CASSQLAGGLNEQFF.

This chain uses TRBV25-1 with TRBJ2-5; 10 nucleotides align to TRBD1. This CDR3 contains 14 residues. V trimming: 3 bases; J trimming: 4 bases; junction bases outside the gene matches: 2. Germline V gene data show CDR1 as MGHDK and CDR2 as SYGVNS. The CDR3 protein is CASSDGQGGETQYF. CDR3 nucleotides: TGTGCCAGCAGTGACGGACAGGGGGGAGAGACCCAGTACTTC.

This clone showed up just a few times. Other DNA sequences in the same sample also yield this CDR3. The rearrangement joins TRBV4-1 to TRBJ1-1; D unresolved. Germline values: CDR1 MGHRA, CDR2 YSYEKL. Trimming removed 0 bases from V and 5 bases from J, with 7 bases in between. The CDR3 runs to 13 residues. The CDR3 reads CASSQDPGTEAFF. CDR3 bases: TGCGCCAGCAGCCAAGATCCGGGAACTGAAGCTTTCTTT.

The chain carries TRBV5-4 and TRBJ2-1; D unresolved. Germline V gene lookup returns CDR1 SGHNT and CDR2 YYREEE (reference sequence). The CDR3 extends over 15 amino acids. Trimming took off 4 bases at V and 0 bases at J, with 11 bases between the two ends. The CDR3 loop is CASSRAESSYNEQFF. In DNA form, the CDR3 reads TGTGCCAGCAGCCGAGCCGAGAGCTCCTACAATGAGCAGTTCTTC.

The chain recombines TRBV19 with TRBJ2-1, with D perhaps TRBD1 or TRBD2 (5 bases each). The germline CDR1 and CDR2 sequences are LNHDA and SQIVND (reference sequence). Between the trimmed V and J ends, which lost 5 bases and 6 bases, there was a span of 17 bases. This CDR3 has 15 amino acids. DNA for the CDR3: TGTGCCAGTAGTTTGGGGGTATTAGCACTCAATGAGCAGTTCTTC. Its protein product is CASSLGVLALNEQFF.

The chain is built from TRBV6-6 and TRBJ2-7, with D unresolved. The V end lost 2 bases, the J end lost 0 bases, and 8 bases lay between the germline ends. The CDR3 contains 14 residues. Germline assignment: CDR1 MNHNY and CDR2 SVGAGI (reference sequence). Here the CDR3 DNA reads TGTGCCAGCAGTTACAACCAAGTCTCCTACGAGCAGTACTTC. This codes for CASSYNQVSYEQYF.

The rearrangement joins TRBV18 to TRBJ1-1; TRBD1 agrees at 9 bases. The V segment lost 3 bases and the J segment 0 bases; nucleotides outside the gene matches: 5. Germline V gene data show CDR1 as KGHSH and CDR2 as LQKENI. The CDR3 length is 16 residues. The CDR3 here is CASSPDRGGMNTEAFF. CDR3 DNA sequence: TGTGCCAGCTCACCGGACAGGGGTGGAATGAACACTGAAGCTTTCTTT.

The rearrangement links TRBV28 to TRBJ2-1; no clear D gene. The V gene's germline CDR1 is MDHEN and CDR2 SYDVKM. V lost 6 bases, J lost 1 base, and 16 bases lay in between. The CDR3 spans 16 residues. The DNA of the CDR3 is TGTGCCAGCAGGCCCAGCCGCGCCCAATCCTACAATGAGCAGTTCTTC. Amino acids: CASRPSRAQSYNEQFF.

The chain is built from TRBV7-9 and TRBJ2-1, with D possibly matching TRBD1 (6 bases). The CDR3 runs 17 residues. Germline CDR1 is SEHNR and CDR2 is FQNEAQ (reference sequence). The V end lost 5 bases, the J end lost 1 base, and 18 bases lay between the germline ends. The CDR3 loop is CASSAAAGDGSYNEQFF. The CDR3 nucleotides read TGTGCCAGCAGCGCAGCAGCAGGGGATGGGTCCTACAATGAGCAGTTCTTC.

This chain links TRBV28 with TRBJ2-7; a possible D gene is TRBD1 (6 bases). V was pared by 4 bases and J by 4 bases, with 14 bases between. The CDR3 is made up of 14 amino acids. CDR1 is MDHEN and CDR2 is SYDVKM in the germline V gene. CDR3 amino acids: CASSSGTYTYEQYF. The DNA of the CDR3 is TGTGCCAGCAGTTCCGGGACATACACGTACGAGCAGTACTTC.

The chain combines TRBV29-1 with TRBJ1-2; the D is unclear. The germline gives CDR1 SQVTM, CDR2 ANQGSEA. This CDR3 has 12 amino acids. V dropped 2 bases and J dropped 8 bases, with 12 bases sitting between them. The CDR3 is CSVEPSYAGYTF. CDR3 nucleotides: TGCAGCGTTGAACCATCCTATGCCGGCTACACCTTC.

This clone was detected a few times. This chain links TRBV5-4 with TRBJ2-1, with D perhaps being TRBD1 or TRBD2 (5 bases each). The germline V gene encodes CDR1 SGHNT and CDR2 YYREEE (reference sequence). The CDR3 spans 15 residues. V lost 3 bases and J lost 10, with 20 bases in between. The CDR3 loop reads CASSSRETVRGEQFF. The CDR3 DNA follows: TGTGCCAGCAGCTCAAGGGAGACAGTTCGGGGAGAGCAGTTCTTC.